A selection of T cell receptor beta chains follows, all from one sample in a study of blood T cells in healthy people across ages. TCRdb re-called the 5' RACE reads through MiXCR, storing one row per CDR3 protein. The table has about 930,000 distinct CDR3 sequences, almost 30% seen once. This sample was shared with a second study, whose subject was T cells of mothers and their children.

The sequenced material came from blood. The receptors shown here come from a woman aged 40 to 50 in good health. Both conserved end residues are part of each CDR3. The D gene is left open where the match is weak. Rows may omit the clone size; those that give it use once, few, many or a size class.

TRBJ2-3,many,TRBV12-3/TRBV12-4,.,CASSSSAVSTDTQYF
TRBJ2-7,few,TRBV28,.,CASSLSQTYEQYF
TRBJ1-4,few,TRBV7-9,TRBD1,CASSLGGQFNEKLFF
TRBJ1-1,few,TRBV5-1,TRBD1,CASSLAQGENTEAFF
TRBJ2-7,.,TRBV5-1,.,CASSSQGMSSYEQYF
TRBJ2-1,few,TRBV5-1,TRBD2,CASSGTSGGARNEQFF
TRBJ1-5,.,TRBV12-3/TRBV12-4,TRBD1,CASSLALRGLGYSNQPQHF
TRBJ2-5,many,TRBV7-2,TRBD2,CASSVLASETQYF
TRBJ2-1,.,TRBV10-3,TRBD2,CAISESNSGGVNEQFF
TRBJ1-2,.,TRBV3-1,.,CANSYTGSGAAGYTF
TRBJ2-2,.,TRBV28,TRBD2,CASSLVGGGPGELFF
TRBJ2-7,few,TRBV12-3/TRBV12-4,.,CASSFPSGPSSYEQYF
TRBJ2-7,many,TRBV29-1,.,CSVEGDGDAYEQYF
TRBJ1-2,.,TRBV6-7,.,CASSYLGSPDGYTF
TRBJ2-7,few,TRBV29-1,.,CSVVKGQSYEQYF
TRBJ1-5,many,TRBV3-1,.,CASSLGGARVQPQHF
TRBJ2-4,.,TRBV21-1,.,CASSLVNRAKNIQYF
TRBJ2-7,.,TRBV6-5,.,CASSPFTGTYEQYF
TRBJ1-4,.,TRBV5-1,.,CASRPEDSPNEKLFF
TRBJ2-7,few,TRBV5-4,TRBD2,CASSTGLAGLYEQYF
TRBJ2-1,few,TRBV6-1,.,CASSALSARTASYNEQFF
TRBJ1-3,.,TRBV28,TRBD1,CASSQTGVSGNTIYF
TRBJ2-5,.,TRBV6-5,.,CASSYDLRMGTQYF
TRBJ1-1,few,TRBV20-1,.,CSARDWGAVMNTEAFF
TRBJ2-1,many,TRBV5-1,TRBD2,CASSSSGGANEQFF
TRBJ2-1,few,TRBV24-1,TRBD1,CATSGTGGYNEQFF
TRBJ2-5,few,TRBV5-6,TRBD2,CASYPGGRQETQYF
TRBJ1-4,few,TRBV7-8,TRBD1,CASSPQTGINEKLFF
TRBJ1-2,few,TRBV28,.,CASSPQEEGYTF
TRBJ2-6,many,TRBV29-1,.,CSVAFRSGANVLTF
TRBJ1-2,few,TRBV28,TRBD1,CASSATGTGSNGYTF
TRBJ1-4,.,TRBV5-1,TRBD1,CASSSRQGNEKLFF
TRBJ2-3,.,TRBV5-1,TRBD2,CASSGGLTSGGTDTQYF
TRBJ1-5,.,TRBV7-6,.,CASSLIGGAANSNQPQHF
TRBJ1-4,many,TRBV7-9,.,CASSFSVNEKLFF
TRBJ2-7,.,TRBV11-1,.,CASSGAEGTSKDYNEQYF
TRBJ2-1,.,TRBV28,.,CASSTGPATRNEQFF